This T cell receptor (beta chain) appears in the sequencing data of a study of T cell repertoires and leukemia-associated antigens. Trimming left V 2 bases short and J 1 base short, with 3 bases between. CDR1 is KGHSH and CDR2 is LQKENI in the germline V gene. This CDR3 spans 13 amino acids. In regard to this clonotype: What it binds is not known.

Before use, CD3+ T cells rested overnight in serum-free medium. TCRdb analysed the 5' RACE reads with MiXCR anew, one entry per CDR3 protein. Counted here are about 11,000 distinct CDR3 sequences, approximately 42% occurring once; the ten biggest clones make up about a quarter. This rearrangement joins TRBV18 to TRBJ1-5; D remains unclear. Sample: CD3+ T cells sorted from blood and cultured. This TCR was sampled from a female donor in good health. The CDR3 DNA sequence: TGTGCCAGCTCACCAGGAAGCAATCAGCCCCAGCATTTT. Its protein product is CASSPGSNQPQHF.